A single sample is the source of the 26 T cell receptor beta chains below, sequenced in a study of T cells in Graves' hyperthyroidism and ophthalmopathy. Amplification targeted TCR beta CDR3 regions from RNA transcripts. A set of HTBI primers served as the primers for a first-round RT-PCR of the TCR CDR3. TCRdb called the multiplex PCR reads again in MiXCR, with one record for every CDR3 protein. The sample includes around 300,000 distinct CDR3 sequences, about 15% of them seen just once. Sequenced material: blood. The receptors derive from a woman aged 25 to 39 with Graves' hyperthyroidism.

V usage is TRBV9 and J usage is TRBJ2-1; no clear D. Germline CDR1 SGDLS, CDR2 YYNGEE. The germline V and J ends were trimmed by 0 bases and 6 bases, with 13 bases remaining between them. The length of the CDR3 is 15 residues. CDR3 in amino acids: CASSVEGRSINEQFF. CDR3 DNA: TGTGCCAGCAGCGTAGAAGGTCGGTCGATCAATGAGCAGTTCTTC. Using reference TRBV9 and TRBJ2-1 for the parts outside the CDR3, the full variable domain is DSGVTQTPKHLITATGQRVTLRCSPRSGDLSVYWYQQSLDQGLQFLIQYYNGEERAKGNILERFSAQQFPDLHSELNLSSLELGDSALYFCASSVEGRSINEQFFGPGTRLTVL.

This clonotype has a handful of counts. This sequence joins TRBV20-1 and TRBJ2-3; TRBD2 agrees at 10 bases. The germline V gene encodes CDR1 DFQATT and CDR2 SNEGSKA (reference sequence). CDR3 length: 15 residues. V lost 3 bases to trimming and J lost 2 bases; unmatched junction nucleotides: 5. The CDR3 DNA sequence: TGCAGTGCTAGGATGCTAGCGGGAGACACAGATACGCAGTATTTT. Translated: CSARMLAGDTDTQYF.

This clonotype has ten or more counts. CDR3 region: CSVGTGVNTEAFF. CDR3 DNA: TGCAGCGTTGGGACAGGGGTGAACACTGAAGCTTTCTTT. This chain links TRBV29-1 with TRBJ1-1, with 9 nucleotides matching TRBD1. The CDR3 is 13 amino acids. The germline V gene has CDR1 SQVTM and CDR2 ANQGSEA. J was trimmed by 0 bases and V by 4 bases; bases with no gene match: 0.

V and J are TRBV6-6 and TRBJ1-3; D remains ambiguous. The CDR3 runs to 17 residues. The V and J ends lost 2 bases and 0 bases respectively, with 14 bases between them. CDR1 and CDR2 from the germline V gene are MNHNY and SVGAGI (reference sequence). CDR3 sequence (DNA): TGTGCCAGCAGTTACGGCAGTACTACCCTCTCTGGAAACACCATATATTTT. Protein sequence: CASSYGSTTLSGNTIYF.

This clonotype showed up just a few times. The chain's CDR3 is CAISGPGQGANVLTF. The CDR3 nucleotides read TGTGCCATCAGTGGCCCGGGACAGGGGGCCAACGTCCTGACTTTC. The V call is TRBV10-3, the J call TRBJ2-6, with 7 nucleotides matching TRBD1. Germline V CDR1 and CDR2: ENHRY, SYGVKD. V shed 4 bases and J 4 bases; nucleotides not matched to a gene: 4. This CDR3 is 15 amino acids long.

The chain joins TRBV20-1 to TRBJ1-6; D is ambiguous. Per germline, CDR1 DFQATT and CDR2 SNEGSKA (reference sequence). V was shortened by 3 bases and J by 16 bases, with 13 bases between the two germline ends. CDR3 length: 11 residues. As DNA, the CDR3 is TGCAGTGCTAGTGTAGGCAGCATGCTCCACTTT. Its protein is CSASVGSMLHF.

This rearrangement joins TRBV7-9 to TRBJ2-6; D unresolved. This CDR3 contains 12 residues. Per germline, CDR1 SEHNR and CDR2 FQNEAQ (reference sequence). V was pared by 7 bases and J by 6 bases, with 7 bases between. The CDR3 region has the DNA TGTGCCAGCACCCCCTCGGCCAACGTCCTGACTTTC. It yields the protein CASTPSANVLTF.

The chain employs TRBV20-1 and TRBJ2-1, with 12 bases that match TRBD2. Germline assignment: CDR1 DFQATT and CDR2 SNEGSKA (reference sequence). The CDR3 length is 16 residues. The V segment lost 8 bases and the J segment 1 base; nucleotides outside the gene matches: 9. The CDR3: CSQSSGRVPSYNEQFF. CDR3 nucleotide sequence: TGCAGTCAATCTAGCGGGAGGGTCCCTTCCTACAATGAGCAGTTCTTC.

This clonotype was observed at least ten times. V gene TRBV27 combines with J gene TRBJ1-2, with 12 bases aligning to TRBD1. The CDR3 spans 15 residues. The germline CDR1 and CDR2 sequences are MNHEY and SMNVEV (reference sequence). Losses at the gene ends were 6 bases for V and 4 bases for J; bases not matched to a gene: 6. The CDR3 nucleotides read TGTGCCAGCAGATCCGGGACAGGGGGCACCTATGGCTACACCTTC. Its protein is CASRSGTGGTYGYTF.

There are a few counts of this clonotype. The chain joins TRBV29-1 to TRBJ1-1; a weak D match, TRBD1 (5 bases). V was clipped by 6 bases and J by 4 bases, with 15 bases between them. From germline, CDR1 is SQVTM and CDR2 ANQGSEA. The CDR3 runs to 13 residues. The CDR3 reads CSVWAGDSTEAFF. CDR3 sequence (DNA): TGCAGCGTCTGGGCGGGGGATAGCACTGAAGCTTTCTTT. The whole variable domain, filled in from reference TRBV29-1 and TRBJ1-1, reads SAVISQKPSRDICQRGTSLTIQCQVDSQVTMMFWYRQQPGQSLTLIATANQGSEATYESGFVIDKFPISRPNLTFSTLTVSNMSPEDSSIYLCSVWAGDSTEAFFGQGTRLTVV.

The V and J genes are TRBV28 and TRBJ1-5; D gene uncertain. Looked up from germline, CDR1 is MDHEN and CDR2 is SYDVKM. The CDR3 is made up of 13 amino acids. Trimming took off 6 bases at V and 7 bases at J, with 13 bases between the two ends. This CDR3 is CASSRTGGQPQHF. DNA of the CDR3: TGTGCCAGCAGCCGTACGGGTGGGCAGCCCCAGCATTTT.

This clonotype turned up a few times. This sequence joins TRBV28 and TRBJ2-7; 16 bases fit TRBD2. Germline V gives CDR1 MDHEN, CDR2 SYDVKM. Losses at the gene ends were 11 bases for V and 6 bases for J; bases not matched to a gene: 7. The CDR3 consists of 14 residues. The CDR3 sequence: CAGGTSGRAAEQYF. For the CDR3, the DNA is TGTGCCGGGGGGACTAGCGGGAGGGCAGCCGAGCAGTACTTC.

In its sample, this clonotype was seen many times. The genes are TRBV11-2 and TRBJ1-3; D is unresolved. The CDR3 spans 11 residues. CDR1 is SGHAT and CDR2 is FQNNGV in the germline V gene. Trimming stripped 0 bases from V and 7 bases from J, with 1 base between. DNA of the CDR3: TGTGCCAGCAGCTTAGAGAACACCATATATTTT. It codes for CASSLENTIYF.

A few counts support this clonotype. The V call is TRBV3-1, the J call TRBJ2-1, with 9 bases matching TRBD2. Germline lookup yields CDR1 LGHDT and CDR2 YNNKEL (reference sequence). The CDR3 length is 17 residues. V shed 3 bases and J 8 bases; nucleotides not matched to a gene: 14. The CDR3 protein is CASSHSAGGGSTYEQFF. CDR3 in DNA: TGTGCCAGCAGCCATTCAGCGGGAGGCGGTAGTACATATGAGCAGTTCTTC.

This clonotype was counted a few times. V usage is TRBV11-2 and J usage is TRBJ2-7; no firm D call. Germline loops: CDR1 SGHAT, CDR2 FQNNGV. The CDR3 runs to 16 residues. Trimming took off 1 base at V and 3 bases at J, with 16 bases between the two ends. CDR3 in DNA: TGTGCCAGCAGCTTAGTCGCCGATACGTATTACTACGAGCAGTACTTC. Protein sequence: CASSLVADTYYYEQYF.

This clonotype was seen at least ten times. The CDR3 here is CASSSAGTPKAFF. In nucleotides, the CDR3 is TGTGCCAGCAGTTCGGCGGGCACTCCAAAAGCTTTCTTT. This chain uses TRBV28 with TRBJ1-1, with D unclear. CDR1 and CDR2 from the germline V gene are MDHEN and SYDVKM. The CDR3 covers 13 residues. Trimming removed 4 bases at V and 9 bases at J, with 15 bases between. Using reference TRBV28 and TRBJ1-1 for the parts outside the CDR3, the full variable domain is DVKVTQSSRYLVKRTGEKVFLECVQDMDHENMFWYRQDPGLGLRLIYFSYDVKMKEKGDIPEGYSVSREKKERFSLILESASTNQTSMYLCASSSAGTPKAFFGQGTRLTVV.

This clonotype occurred many times. As DNA, the CDR3 is TGCAGCCTCCCCGGGACAGGGGACCCGCGGCCCCATGGGAAAATCTACGAGCAGTACTTC. Translating gives CSLPGTGDPRPHGKIYEQYF. The V call is TRBV29-1, the J call TRBJ2-7, with TRBD1 matching 10 bases. The CDR3 loop spans 20 amino acids. Germline V gene lookup returns CDR1 SQVTM and CDR2 ANQGSEA. Trimming took 8 bases from V and 3 from J; bases not matched to a gene: 28.

This clonotype was seen more than once but under ten times. J is TRBJ2-3 and V is TRBV5-5; tentatively, D is TRBD1 (6 bases). In germline, CDR1 is SGHKS, CDR2 YYEKEE (reference sequence). CDR3 size: 16 residues. V lost 3 bases to trimming and J lost 0 bases, with 14 bases between them. DNA for the CDR3: TGTGCCAGCAGCTCCACCGACAGGTTTAGCACAGATACGCAGTATTTT. Translated: CASSSTDRFSTDTQYF.

This clonotype has at least ten counts. The chain carries TRBV29-1 and TRBJ2-5, with a weak D call TRBD2 (6 bases). Trimming removed 1 base from V and 10 bases from J, with 19 bases in between. Looked up from germline, CDR1 is SQVTM and CDR2 is ANQGSEA. The CDR3 has 14 amino acids. In nucleotides, the CDR3 is TGCAGCGTTGAAGTTTGGGACTCCGCGGGTGACCAGTACTTC. As protein: CSVEVWDSAGDQYF.

This clonotype was detected many times. The genes are TRBV28 and TRBJ2-3; a possible D gene is TRBD1 (6 bases). V shed 2 bases and J shed 2 bases, with 11 bases lying between them. This CDR3 is 15 amino acids long. Germline V gives CDR1 MDHEN, CDR2 SYDVKM. CDR3 in amino acids: CASSLQGYNTDTQYF. In DNA form, the CDR3 reads TGTGCCAGCAGTTTACAGGGGTACAACACAGATACGCAGTATTTT.

There are many counts of this clonotype. The chain joins TRBV3-1 to TRBJ2-1, with D unresolved. Between the trimmed V and J ends, which lost 0 bases and 3 bases, there was a span of 18 bases. Germline V gene sequence: CDR1 LGHDT, CDR2 YNNKEL (reference sequence). CDR3 length equals 18 residues. CDR3 DNA sequence: TGTGCCAGCAGCCAAGAGTTTGGCGTTCTCTCCCGCTACAATGAGCAGTTCTTC. Protein sequence: CASSQEFGVLSRYNEQFF.

This clonotype was seen only a few times. The chain is built from TRBV11-2 and TRBJ2-7; D might be TRBD1 (6 bases). This CDR3 region has 17 residues. Germline CDR1 SGHAT, CDR2 FQNNGV. V lost 5 bases and J 4 bases, leaving 24 bases between the germline ends. The CDR3 DNA follows: TGTGCCAGCAGCGTTCATCAGGGGCCTAGCATTTTGTACGAGCAGTACTTC. Translation: CASSVHQGPSILYEQYF. Combining the CDR3 with reference TRBV11-2 and TRBJ2-7 gives the whole variable domain EAGVAQSPRYKIIEKRQSVAFWCNPISGHATLYWYQQILGQGPKLLIQFQNNGVVDDSQLPKDRFSAERLKGVDSTLKIQPAKLEDSAVYLCASSVHQGPSILYEQYFGPGTRLTVT.

This clonotype was observed a handful of times. The chain employs TRBV20-1 and TRBJ2-7, with D tentatively TRBD1 or TRBD2 (5 bases each). CDR3 length equals 17 residues. Looked up from germline, CDR1 is DFQATT and CDR2 is SNEGSKA (reference sequence). Trimming removed 4 bases at V and 4 bases at J, with 26 bases between. For the CDR3, the DNA is TGCAGTGCTAAGGAGTGGGGCAGCGGCCAGGGTATGTACGAGCAGTACTTC. Protein: CSAKEWGSGQGMYEQYF.

This clonotype appeared many times. V and J are TRBV6-1 and TRBJ1-6; D remains unclear. V was shortened by 8 bases and J by 9 bases, with 14 bases between the two germline ends. CDR3 size: 13 residues. Germline CDR1 reads MNHNS; CDR2 reads SASEGT. CDR3 bases: TGTGCCAGCGGCACCCAGACGATTTCACCCCTCCACTTT. Translating gives CASGTQTISPLHF.

This clonotype was seen repeatedly, ten times or more. The chain has TRBV7-8 and TRBJ2-1; 12 positions agree with TRBD2. J lost 6 bases, V lost 5 bases, and 5 bases had no gene match. The CDR3 spans 15 residues. Germline V lookup: CDR1 SGHVS, CDR2 FQNEAQ. This CDR3 reads CASSPPSGRANEQFF. In DNA form, the CDR3 reads TGTGCCAGCAGCCCTCCTAGCGGGAGGGCCAATGAGCAGTTCTTC.

This clonotype turned up a few times. The chain couples TRBV27 to TRBJ1-5, with D perhaps TRBD1 (5 bases). There are 13 residues in the CDR3. The germline V and J ends were trimmed by 6 bases and 1 base, with 7 bases remaining between them. The germline V gene encodes CDR1 MNHEY and CDR2 SMNVEV (reference sequence). CDR3 in amino acids: CASRGESNQPQHF. In DNA, the CDR3 is TGTGCCAGCAGGGGGGAAAGCAATCAGCCCCAGCATTTT.